This TCR beta chain is from a study of T cell changes during pregnancy in multiple sclerosis. Sequenced by immunoSEQ multiplex PCR; TCRdb stores in-frame clones only, minus some. The profile shows roughly 48,000 clones, over 80% of them singletons. Germline CDR1 is MDHEN and CDR2 is SYDVKM. V shed 4 bases and J 0 bases; nucleotides not matched to a gene: 4. CDR3 length: 15 amino acids. This TCR derives from a female donor in good health, enrolled as a control in a pregnancy study. V is TRBV28 and J is TRBJ2-7, with 9 bases fitting TRBD1. The sample in question was CD4+ T cells from peripheral blood mononuclear cells, obtained in the second trimester of pregnancy. CDR3 sequence (DNA): TGTGCCAGCAGTTCTACAGGGGGCGGCTCCTACGAGCAGTACTTC. Protein: CASSSTGGGSYEQYF.